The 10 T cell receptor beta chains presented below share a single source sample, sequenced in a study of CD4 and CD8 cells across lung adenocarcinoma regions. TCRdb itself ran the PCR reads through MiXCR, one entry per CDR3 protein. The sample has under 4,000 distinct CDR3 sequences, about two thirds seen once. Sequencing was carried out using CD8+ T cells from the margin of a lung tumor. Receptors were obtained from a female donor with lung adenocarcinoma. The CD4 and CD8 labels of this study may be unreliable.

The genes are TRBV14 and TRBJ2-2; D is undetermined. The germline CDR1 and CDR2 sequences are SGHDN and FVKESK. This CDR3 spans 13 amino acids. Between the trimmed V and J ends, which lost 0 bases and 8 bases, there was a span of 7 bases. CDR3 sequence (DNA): TGTGCCAGCAGCCAAGAAGGGCCTGGGGAGCTGTTTTTT. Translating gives CASSQEGPGELFF.

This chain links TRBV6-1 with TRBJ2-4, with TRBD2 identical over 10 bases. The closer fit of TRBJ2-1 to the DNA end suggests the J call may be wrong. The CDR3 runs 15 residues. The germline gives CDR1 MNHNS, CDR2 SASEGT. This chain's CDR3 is CASGAASGSANEQFF. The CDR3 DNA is TGTGCCAGCGGAGCGGCTAGCGGGAGTGCCAATGAGCAGTTCTTC.

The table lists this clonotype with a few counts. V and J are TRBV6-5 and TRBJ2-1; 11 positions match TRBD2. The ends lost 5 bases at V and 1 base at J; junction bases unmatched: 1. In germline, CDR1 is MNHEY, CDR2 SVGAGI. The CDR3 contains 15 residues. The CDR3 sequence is CASSTSGSSYNEQFF. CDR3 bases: TGTGCCAGCAGTACTAGCGGGAGTTCCTACAATGAGCAGTTCTTC.

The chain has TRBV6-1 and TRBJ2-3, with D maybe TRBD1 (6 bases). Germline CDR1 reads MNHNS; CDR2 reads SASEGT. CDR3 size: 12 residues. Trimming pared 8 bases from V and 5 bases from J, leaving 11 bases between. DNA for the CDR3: TGTGCCAGCCTCGACAGGCGAGATACGCAGTATTTT. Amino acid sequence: CASLDRRDTQYF.

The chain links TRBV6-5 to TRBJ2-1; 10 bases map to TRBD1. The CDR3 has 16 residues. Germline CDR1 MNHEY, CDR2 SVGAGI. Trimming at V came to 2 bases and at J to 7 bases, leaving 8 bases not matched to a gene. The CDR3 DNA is TGTGCCAGCAGTTACGGCCTGACAGGGGGCGGGAATGAGCAGTTCTTC. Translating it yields CASSYGLTGGGNEQFF.

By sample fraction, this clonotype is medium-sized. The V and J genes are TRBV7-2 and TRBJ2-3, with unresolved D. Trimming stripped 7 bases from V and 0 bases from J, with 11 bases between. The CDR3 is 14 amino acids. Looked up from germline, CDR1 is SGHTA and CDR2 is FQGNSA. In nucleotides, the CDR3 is TGTGCCAGCACCTATGTGGGTAGCACAGATACGCAGTATTTT. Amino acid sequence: CASTYVGSTDTQYF.

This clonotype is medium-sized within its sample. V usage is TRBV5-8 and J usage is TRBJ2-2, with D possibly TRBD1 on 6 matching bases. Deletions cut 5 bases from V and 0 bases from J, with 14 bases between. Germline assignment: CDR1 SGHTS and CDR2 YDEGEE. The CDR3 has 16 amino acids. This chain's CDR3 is CASSRGQTSNTGELFF. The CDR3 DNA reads TGTGCCAGCAGTCGGGGACAAACGTCGAACACCGGGGAGCTGTTTTTT.

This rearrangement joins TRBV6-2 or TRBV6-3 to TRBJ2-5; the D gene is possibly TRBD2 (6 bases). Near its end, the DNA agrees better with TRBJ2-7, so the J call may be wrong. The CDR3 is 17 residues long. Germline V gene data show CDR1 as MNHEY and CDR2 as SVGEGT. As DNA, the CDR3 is TGTGCCAGCAGTTACGATCAAAGGCTAGCGAATATCTACGAGCAGTACTTC. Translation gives CASSYDQRLANIYEQYF.

CDR3: CASSYSLGYGYTF. DNA of the CDR3: TGTGCCAGCAGTTACTCGCTGGGATACGGCTACACCTTC. The chain couples TRBV6-5 to TRBJ1-2; no clear D gene. The CDR3 totals 13 residues. From germline, CDR1 is MNHEY and CDR2 SVGAGI. Deletions cut 0 bases from V and 8 bases from J, with 10 bases between.

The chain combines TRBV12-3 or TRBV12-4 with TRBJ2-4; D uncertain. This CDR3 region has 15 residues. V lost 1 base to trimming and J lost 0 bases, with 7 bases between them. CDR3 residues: CASSLGSQAKNIQYF. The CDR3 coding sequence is TGTGCCAGCAGTTTAGGGTCGCAAGCCAAAAACATTCAGTACTTC.